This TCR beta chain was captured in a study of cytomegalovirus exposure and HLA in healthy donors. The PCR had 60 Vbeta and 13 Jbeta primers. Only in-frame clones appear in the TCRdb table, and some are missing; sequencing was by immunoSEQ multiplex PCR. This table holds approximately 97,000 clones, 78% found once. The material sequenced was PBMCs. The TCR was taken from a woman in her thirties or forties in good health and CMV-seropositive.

The CDR3 protein is CAISGGTASSYEQYF. The CDR3 nucleotides read TGTGCCATCAGTGGTGGGACAGCGAGCTCCTACGAGCAGTACTTC. The chain has TRBV10-3 and TRBJ2-7; 7 nucleotides align to TRBD1. Germline V gives CDR1 ENHRY, CDR2 SYGVKD. The CDR3 runs 15 residues. V lost 4 bases and J lost 0; bases outside the gene matches: 6.